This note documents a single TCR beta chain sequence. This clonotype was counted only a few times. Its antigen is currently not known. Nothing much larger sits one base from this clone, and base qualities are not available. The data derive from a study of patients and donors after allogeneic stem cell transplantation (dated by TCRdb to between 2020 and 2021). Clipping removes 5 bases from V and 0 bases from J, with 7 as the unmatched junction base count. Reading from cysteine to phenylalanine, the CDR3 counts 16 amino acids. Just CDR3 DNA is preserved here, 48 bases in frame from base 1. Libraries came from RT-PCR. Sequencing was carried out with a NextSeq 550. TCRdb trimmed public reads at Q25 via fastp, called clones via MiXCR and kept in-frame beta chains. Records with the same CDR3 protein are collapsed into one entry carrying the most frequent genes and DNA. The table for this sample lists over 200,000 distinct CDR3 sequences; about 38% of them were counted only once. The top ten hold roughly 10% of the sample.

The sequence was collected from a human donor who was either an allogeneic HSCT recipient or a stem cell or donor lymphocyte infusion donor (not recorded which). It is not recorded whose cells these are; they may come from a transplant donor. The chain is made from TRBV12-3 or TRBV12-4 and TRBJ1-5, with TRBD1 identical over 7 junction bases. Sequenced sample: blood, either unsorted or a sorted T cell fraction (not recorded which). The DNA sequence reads TGTGCCAGCAGTCCTGCTCAGGGGGTTAGCAATCAGCCCCAGCATTTT. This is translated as CASSPAQGVSNQPQHF.